This T cell receptor beta chain was identified in a study of shared clonotypes between healthy human individuals. From germline, CDR1 is SEHNR and CDR2 FQNEAQ (reference sequence). The CDR3 consists of 18 residues. V lost 0 bases, J lost 4 bases, and 19 bases lay in between. Assay: immunoSEQ multiplex PCR; the TCRdb copy retains only in-frame clones and omits some. The data hold a few hundred thousand clones, with around nine tenths observed a single time. The chain couples TRBV7-9 to TRBJ1-5; a possible D gene is TRBD1 (5 bases). The TCR was taken from a man aged 18 to 29 in good health. Sequencing was carried out using memory CD8+ T cells sorted from blood. Noted subset: CD45RO+ cells pooled with CCR7-negative TemRA cells. The CDR3 loop is CASSLAGTGLVANQPQHF. The CDR3 DNA reads as TGTGCCAGCAGCTTAGCCGGGACGGGACTGGTGGCTAATCAGCCCCAGCATTTT.